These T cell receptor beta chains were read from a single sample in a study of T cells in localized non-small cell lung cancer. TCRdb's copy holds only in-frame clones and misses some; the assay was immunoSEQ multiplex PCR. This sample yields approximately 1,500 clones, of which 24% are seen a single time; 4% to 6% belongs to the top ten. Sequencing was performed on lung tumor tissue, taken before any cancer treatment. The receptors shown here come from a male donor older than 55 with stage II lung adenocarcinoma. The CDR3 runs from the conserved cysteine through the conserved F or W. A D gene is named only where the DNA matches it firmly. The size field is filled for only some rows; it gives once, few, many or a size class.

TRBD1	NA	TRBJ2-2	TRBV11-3	CASSRWTGGSGELFF	TGTGCCAGCTCTCGGTGGACAGGGGGTTCCGGGGAGCTGTTTTTT
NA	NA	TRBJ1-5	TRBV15	CATSTLKEQIGGNQPQHF	TGTGCCACCAGCACCTTAAAGGAGCAAATCGGAGGCAATCAGCCCCAGCATTTT
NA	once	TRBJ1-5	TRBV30	CAWSVGFGGNQPQHF	TGTGCCTGGAGTGTAGGCTTCGGGGGGAATCAGCCCCAGCATTTT
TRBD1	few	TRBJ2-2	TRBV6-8	CASRTQGASGELFF	TGTGCCAGCAGGACTCAGGGGGCATCCGGGGAGCTGTTTTTT
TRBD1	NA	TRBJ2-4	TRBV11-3	CASSLPQDRVLAKNIQYF	TGTGCCAGCAGCTTACCCCAAGACAGGGTCCTAGCCAAAAACATTCAGTACTTC
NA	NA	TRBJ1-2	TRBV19	CASRGLNYGYTF	TGTGCCAGTAGGGGACTTAACTATGGCTACACCTTC
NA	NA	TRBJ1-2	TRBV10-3	CAISESNSNYGYTF	TGTGCCATCAGTGAGTCCAACAGTAACTATGGCTACACCTTC
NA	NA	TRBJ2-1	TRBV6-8	CASSIGPAGFSYNEQFF	TGTGCCAGCAGTATAGGGCCCGCCGGGTTCTCCTACAATGAGCAGTTCTTC
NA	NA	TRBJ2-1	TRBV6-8	CASIPKGVSPYNEQFF	TGTGCCAGCATCCCAAAGGGGGTGTCCCCTTACAATGAGCAGTTCTTC
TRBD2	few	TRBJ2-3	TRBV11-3	CASSLRLAPVWDTQYF	TGTGCCAGCAGCCTCAGACTAGCACCGGTTTGGGATACGCAGTATTTT
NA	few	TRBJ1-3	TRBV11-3	CASSLGPAGGNTIYF	TGTGCCAGCAGCTTAGGGCCTGCAGGGGGAAACACCATATATTTT
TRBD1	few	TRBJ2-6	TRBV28	CASSYQGAGANVLTF	TGTGCCAGCAGCTACCAGGGGGCTGGGGCCAACGTCCTGACTTTC
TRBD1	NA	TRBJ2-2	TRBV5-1	CASSPDRGLDTGELFF	TGCGCCAGCAGCCCCGACAGGGGGCTTGACACCGGGGAGCTGTTTTTT
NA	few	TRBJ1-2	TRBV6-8	CASSNGRPNQDYGYTF	TGTGCCAGCAGTAACGGACGGCCTAACCAGGACTATGGCTACACCTTC
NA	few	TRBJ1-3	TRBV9	CASSAGVGAGNTIYF	TGTGCCAGCAGCGCCGGGGTGGGGGCTGGAAACACCATATATTTT
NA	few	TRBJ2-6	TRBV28	CASFPGRGRGSGANVLTF	TGTGCCAGCTTTCCAGGGAGGGGGCGCGGCTCTGGGGCCAACGTCCTGACTTTC
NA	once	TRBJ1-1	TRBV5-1	CASSFDISSGTEAFF	TGCGCCAGCAGCTTCGATATTAGTTCGGGCACTGAAGCTTTCTTT
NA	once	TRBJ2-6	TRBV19	CASSNPASLVLTF	TGTGCCAGTAGTAACCCGGCGTCCCTCGTCCTGACTTTC
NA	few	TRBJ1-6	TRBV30	CAWSVAEDNSPLHF	TGTGCCTGGAGTGTGGCAGAGGATAATTCACCCCTCCACTTT
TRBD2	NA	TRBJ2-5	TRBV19	CASSPGLAVETQYF	TGTGCCAGTAGTCCGGGACTAGCGGTAGAGACCCAGTACTTC
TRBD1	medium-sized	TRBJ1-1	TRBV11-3	CASSLVFGQGNTEAFF	TGTGCCAGCAGCTTAGTGTTTGGACAGGGGAACACTGAAGCTTTCTTT
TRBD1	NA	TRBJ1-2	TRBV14	CASSLNRGSGYTF	TGTGCCAGCAGCCTAAACAGGGGGTCTGGCTACACCTTC
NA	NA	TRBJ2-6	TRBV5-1	CASKETGFGANVLTF	TGCGCCAGCAAGGAGACAGGTTTTGGGGCCAACGTCCTGACTTTC
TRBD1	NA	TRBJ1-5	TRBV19	CASRERGGHQPQHF	TGTGCCAGTAGAGAGAGAGGGGGCCATCAGCCCCAGCATTTT
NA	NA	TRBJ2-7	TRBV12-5	CASTISPGPGYEQYF	TGTGCCAGCACCATATCCCCGGGCCCCGGCTACGAGCAGTACTTC
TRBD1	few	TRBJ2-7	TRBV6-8	CASHSGQGSYEQYF	TGTGCCAGCCATAGCGGACAGGGGAGCTACGAGCAGTACTTC
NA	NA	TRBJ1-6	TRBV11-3	CASKPGIPRDSPLHF	TGTGCCAGCAAGCCGGGGATCCCGAGGGATTCACCCCTCCACTTT
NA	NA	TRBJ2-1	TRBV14	CASSQVTGLGKEFF	TGTGCCAGCAGCCAAGTTACGGGTTTAGGCAAGGAGTTCTTC
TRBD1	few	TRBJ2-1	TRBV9	CASSVTGTGGYNEQFF	TGTGCCAGCAGTGTCACCGGGACAGGGGGTTACAATGAGCAGTTCTTC
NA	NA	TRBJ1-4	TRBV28	CASSFGTRWEKLFF	TGTGCCAGCAGTTTTGGGACACGCTGGGAAAAACTGTTTTTT
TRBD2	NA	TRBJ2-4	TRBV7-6	CASSRGGGNQNIQYF	TGTGCCAGCAGCCGTGGGGGGGGAAACCAAAACATTCAGTACTTC
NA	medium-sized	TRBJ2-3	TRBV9	CASTPSTTDTQYF	TGTGCCAGCACCCCCTCTACCACAGATACGCAGTATTTT
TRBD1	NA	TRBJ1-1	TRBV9	CASTRTGGDLAFF	TGTGCCAGCACCCGGACAGGGGGCGATCTAGCTTTCTTT
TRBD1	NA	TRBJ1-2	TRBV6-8	CASSYSTQGLLGYTF	TGTGCCAGCAGTTACTCGACACAGGGGCTCCTCGGCTACACCTTC
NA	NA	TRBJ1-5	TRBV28	CASSLRTSSTDNNQPQHF	TGTGCCAGCAGTTTACGTACCTCTTCGACGGATAACAATCAGCCCCAGCATTTT
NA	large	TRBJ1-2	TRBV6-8	CASRGTTNYGYTF	TGTGCCAGCAGAGGCACCACTAACTATGGCTACACCTTC
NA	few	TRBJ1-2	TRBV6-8	CASSPPVEGTIFYGYTF	TGTGCCAGCAGCCCGCCCGTGGAGGGGACAATTTTCTATGGCTACACCTTC
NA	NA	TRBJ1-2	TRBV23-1	CASSFGQGQGYTF	TGCGCCAGCAGCTTCGGGCAGGGGCAGGGCTACACCTTC
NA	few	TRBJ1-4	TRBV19	CASGRPYEKLFF	TGTGCCAGTGGGCGTCCCTATGAAAAACTGTTTTTT
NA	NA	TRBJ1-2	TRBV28	CASSFREWGYTF	TGTGCCAGCAGTTTCAGGGAGTGGGGCTACACCTTC
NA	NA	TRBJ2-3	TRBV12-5	CASTATDTQYF	TGTGCCAGCACCGCCACGGATACGCAGTATTTT